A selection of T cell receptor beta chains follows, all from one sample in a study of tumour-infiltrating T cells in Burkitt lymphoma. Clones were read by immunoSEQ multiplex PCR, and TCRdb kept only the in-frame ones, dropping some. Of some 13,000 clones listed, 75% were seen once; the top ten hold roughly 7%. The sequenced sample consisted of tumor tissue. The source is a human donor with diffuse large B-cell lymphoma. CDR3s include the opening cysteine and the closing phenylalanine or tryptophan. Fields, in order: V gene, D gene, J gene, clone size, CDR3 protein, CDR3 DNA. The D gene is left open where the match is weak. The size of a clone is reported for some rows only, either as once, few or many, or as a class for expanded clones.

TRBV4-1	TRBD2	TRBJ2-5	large	CASSQFPQRGDEHQETQYF	TGCGCCAGCAGCCAATTCCCCCAGCGGGGGGACGAGCACCAAGAGACCCAGTACTTC
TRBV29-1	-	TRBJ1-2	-	CSVDRLNYGYTF	TGCAGCGTTGACAGACTTAACTATGGCTACACCTTC
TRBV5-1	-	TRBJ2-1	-	CASSTNRRGDEQFF	TGCGCCAGCAGCACGAACAGGAGGGGGGATGAGCAGTTCTTC
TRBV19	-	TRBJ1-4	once	CASSSTGGNEKLFF	TGTGCCAGTAGTTCGACAGGAGGGAATGAAAAACTGTTTTTT
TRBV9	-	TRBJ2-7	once	CASSVREPYEQYF	TGTGCCAGCAGCGTCCGGGAACCCTACGAGCAGTACTTC
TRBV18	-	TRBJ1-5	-	CASSPRTESNQPQHF	TGTGCCAGCTCACCCCGGACAGAGAGCAATCAGCCCCAGCATTTT
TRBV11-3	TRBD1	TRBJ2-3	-	CASSGPGQGVTDTQYF	TGTGCCAGCAGCGGGCCGGGACAGGGGGTAACAGATACGCAGTATTTT
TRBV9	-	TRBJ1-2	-	CASSGDPTGYGYTF	TGTGCCAGCAGCGGAGACCCGACAGGTTATGGCTACACCTTC
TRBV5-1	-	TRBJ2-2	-	CASSGTGELFF	TGCGCCAGCAGCGGCACCGGGGAGCTGTTTTTT
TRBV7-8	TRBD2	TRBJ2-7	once	CASSLGLAEAHYEQYF	TGTGCCAGCAGCTTAGGACTAGCAGAGGCTCACTACGAGCAGTACTTC
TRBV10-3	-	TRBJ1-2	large	CAITEGDYGYTF	TGTGCCATCACGGAGGGGGACTATGGCTACACCTTC
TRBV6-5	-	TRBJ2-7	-	CASRTTSYEQYF	TGTGCCAGCAGGACCACTTCCTACGAGCAGTACTTC
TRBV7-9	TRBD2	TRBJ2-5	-	CASWVAGVQETQYF	TGTGCCAGCTGGGTAGCGGGAGTCCAAGAGACCCAGTACTTC
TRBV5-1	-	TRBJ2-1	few	CASSPTSNEQFF	TGCGCCAGCAGTCCTACTAGCAATGAGCAGTTCTTC
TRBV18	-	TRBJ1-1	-	CASSATENTEAFF	TGTGCCAGCTCAGCAACAGAGAACACTGAAGCTTTCTTT
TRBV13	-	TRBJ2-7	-	CASSQGGYEQYF	TGTGCCAGCAGCCAGGGGGGATACGAGCAGTACTTC
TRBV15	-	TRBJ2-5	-	CATSSIVLPETQYF	TGTGCCACCAGCAGCATAGTCCTCCCTGAGACCCAGTACTTC
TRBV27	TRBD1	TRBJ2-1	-	CASAWTGAHNEQFF	TGTGCCAGCGCCTGGACAGGGGCCCACAATGAGCAGTTCTTC
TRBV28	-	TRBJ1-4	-	CASSGRGWEKLFF	TGTGCCAGCAGTGGTAGGGGGTGGGAAAAACTGTTTTTT
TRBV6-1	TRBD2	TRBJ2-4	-	CASSGLLAGGRNIQYF	TGTGCCAGCAGTGGTCTACTAGCGGGAGGGAGAAACATTCAGTACTTC
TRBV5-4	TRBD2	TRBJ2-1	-	CASSWGLAGSGQFF	TGTGCCAGCAGCTGGGGACTAGCGGGAAGCGGGCAGTTCTTC
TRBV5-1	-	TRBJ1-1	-	CASSWDSGLSSTEAFF	TGCGCCAGCAGCTGGGACTCCGGGCTAAGTAGCACTGAAGCTTTCTTT
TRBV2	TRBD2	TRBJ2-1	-	CASSNREGSSYNEQFF	TGTGCCAGCAGCAACCGGGAGGGGAGCTCCTACAATGAGCAGTTCTTC
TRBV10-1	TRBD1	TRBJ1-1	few	CASSGQGGTEAFF	TGCGCCAGCAGCGGACAGGGTGGCACTGAAGCTTTCTTT
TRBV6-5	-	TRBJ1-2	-	CASSLDSNYGYTF	TGTGCCAGCAGCCTCGACAGTAACTATGGCTACACCTTC
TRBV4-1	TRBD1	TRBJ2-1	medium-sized	CASSQDRGRYNEQFF	TGCGCCAGCAGCCAAGACAGGGGGCGGTACAATGAGCAGTTCTTC
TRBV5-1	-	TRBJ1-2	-	CASSLNGGTNYGYTF	TGCGCCAGCAGCTTGAACGGGGGCACTAACTATGGCTACACCTTC
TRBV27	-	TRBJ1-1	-	CASSTSTGLSTEAFF	-
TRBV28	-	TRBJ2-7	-	CASSSDILSYEQYF	TGTGCCAGCAGTTCGGACATCCTCTCCTACGAGCAGTACTTC
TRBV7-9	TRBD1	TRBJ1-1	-	CASSADRGRGEAFF	TGTGCCAGCAGCGCCGACAGGGGGCGAGGTGAAGCTTTCTTT
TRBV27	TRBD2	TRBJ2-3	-	CASSLLATTSADTQYF	TGTGCCAGCAGTTTATTAGCCACGACTAGCGCAGATACGCAGTATTTT
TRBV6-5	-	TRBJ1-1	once	CASRHGSAEAFF	TGTGCCAGCAGACACGGTTCCGCTGAAGCTTTCTTT
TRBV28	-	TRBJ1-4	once	CASSSPEDSGNEKLFF	TGTGCCAGCAGTTCTCCCGAGGATTCTGGTAATGAAAAACTGTTTTTT
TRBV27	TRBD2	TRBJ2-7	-	CASSLSGTTDEQYF	TGTGCCAGCAGTTTATCCGGGACTACCGACGAGCAGTACTTC
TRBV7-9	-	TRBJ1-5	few	CASSLVAGGGNQPQHF	TGTGCCAGCAGCTTAGTAGCTGGGGGAGGCAATCAGCCCCAGCATTTT
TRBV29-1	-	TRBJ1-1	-	CSDHSMNTEAFF	TGCAGCGACCACTCTATGAACACTGAAGCTTTCTTT
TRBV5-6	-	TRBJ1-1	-	CASSFGVGLLPEAFF	TGTGCCAGCAGCTTCGGGGTTGGCCTTCTCCCTGAAGCTTTCTTT
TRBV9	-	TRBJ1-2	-	CASSASLMDGYTF	TGTGCCAGCAGCGCAAGCCTTATGGATGGCTACACCTTC
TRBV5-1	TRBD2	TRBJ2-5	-	CASSRGLAGALTQETQYF	TGCGCCAGCAGCCGAGGACTAGCGGGAGCCCTAACTCAAGAGACCCAGTACTTC
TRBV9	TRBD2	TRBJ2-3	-	CASSSGGADTQYF	TGTGCCAGCAGCTCGGGGGGGGCAGATACGCAGTATTTT
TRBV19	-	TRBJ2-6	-	CASRPDGRRGAGANVLTF	TGTGCCAGTAGACCGGACGGGCGGCGAGGGGCTGGGGCCAACGTCCTGACTTTC
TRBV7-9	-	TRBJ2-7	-	CASSQIQGSHEQYF	TGTGCCAGCAGCCAAATACAGGGTAGCCACGAGCAGTACTTC
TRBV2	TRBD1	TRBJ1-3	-	CASRRGDRAGNTIYF	TGTGCCAGCAGACGGGGGGACAGGGCGGGAAACACCATATATTTT
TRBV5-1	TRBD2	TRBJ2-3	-	CASSPGLAVITDTQYF	TGCGCCAGCAGCCCCGGACTAGCGGTAATCACAGATACGCAGTATTTT
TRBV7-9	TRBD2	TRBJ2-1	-	CASSLRGIAGVSEQFF	TGTGCCAGCAGCTTAAGAGGGATAGCGGGAGTGAGTGAGCAGTTCTTC
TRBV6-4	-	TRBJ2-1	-	CASSTAGFNEQFF	TGTGCCAGCAGTACCGCAGGGTTCAATGAGCAGTTCTTC
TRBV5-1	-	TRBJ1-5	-	CASSPTGQRNQPQHF	TGCGCCAGCAGCCCCACAGGACAGCGCAATCAGCCCCAGCATTTT
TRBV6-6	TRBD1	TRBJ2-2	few	CASRGTGGARTGELFF	TGTGCCAGCAGAGGGACAGGGGGCGCGAGGACCGGGGAGCTGTTTTTT
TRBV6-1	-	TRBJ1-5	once	CASSEWRGQPQHF	TGTGCCAGCAGTGAATGGAGGGGTCAGCCCCAGCATTTT
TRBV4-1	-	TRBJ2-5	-	CASSQEAATQYF	TGCGCCAGCAGCCAAGAGGCGGCGACCCAGTACTTC
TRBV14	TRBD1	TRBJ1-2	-	CASSRWTGNYGYTF	TGTGCCAGCAGCCGATGGACAGGGAACTATGGCTACACCTTC